Described below is a single T cell receptor beta chain sequence and its context. Its antigen remains unidentified. A second PCR of roughly 7 to 11 cycles used a sample-barcoded 5' primer and a J-beta primer mix. Per-sample output comprised a minimum of 2.5 million paired-end reads containing CDR3. Via MiXCR, TCRdb re-called the 5' RACE reads, giving one row per CDR3 protein. The sample holds roughly 1,800,000 distinct CDR3 sequences, around 48% seen once. This entry is derived from a study of blood T cells in healthy people across ages. The CDR3 length is 16 residues. Per the germline V gene, CDR1 is LNHNV and CDR2 is YYDKDF (reference sequence). Trimming at V came to 1 base and at J to 5 bases, leaving 10 bases not matched to a gene. Study-wide points: Reliance upon unsorted PBMCs precluded definitive naive versus antigen-experienced comparison. With donor CMV status unknown, expanded clonotype changes were possibly confounded.

Source material: blood. The clonotype comes from a woman in her thirties or forties in good health. The genes are TRBV15 and TRBJ2-5, with TRBD2 matching 7 bases. CDR3: CATSRAAGRPPETQYF. DNA for the CDR3: TGTGCCACCAGCAGAGCAGCGGGGCGACCACCGGAGACCCAGTACTTC.